The clone carrying this T cell receptor beta chain has only a few counts. Its matching antigen is unknown. Autoimmune disease history or systemic immunosuppression meant exclusion. The assay was immunoSEQ multiplex PCR, and TCRdb's table has in-frame clones only and misses some. The profile shows some 60,000 clones, approximately 81% of them singletons. V was clipped by 1 base and J by 4 bases, with 17 bases between them. Germline V CDR1 and CDR2: SGHRS, YFSETQ. The CDR3 contains 16 residues. This record belongs to a study of OX40 agonist ivuxolimab in advanced cancers. Study results and limitations: Among the lowest peripheral clonal expansion occurred in 0.1-3.0 mg/kg partial responders.

Source: CD4+ or CD8+ T cells sorted from blood, taken in a trial of the OX40 agonist ivuxolimab. The source of this sequence is an adult with an advanced solid tumor such as melanoma, head and neck, liver or kidney cancer. The chain joins TRBV5-1 to TRBJ1-1, with D perhaps TRBD1 (6 bases). CDR3 sequence: CASSLRQGRWGTEAFF. As DNA, the CDR3 is TGCGCCAGCAGCTTGAGGCAGGGGAGATGGGGCACTGAAGCTTTCTTT.